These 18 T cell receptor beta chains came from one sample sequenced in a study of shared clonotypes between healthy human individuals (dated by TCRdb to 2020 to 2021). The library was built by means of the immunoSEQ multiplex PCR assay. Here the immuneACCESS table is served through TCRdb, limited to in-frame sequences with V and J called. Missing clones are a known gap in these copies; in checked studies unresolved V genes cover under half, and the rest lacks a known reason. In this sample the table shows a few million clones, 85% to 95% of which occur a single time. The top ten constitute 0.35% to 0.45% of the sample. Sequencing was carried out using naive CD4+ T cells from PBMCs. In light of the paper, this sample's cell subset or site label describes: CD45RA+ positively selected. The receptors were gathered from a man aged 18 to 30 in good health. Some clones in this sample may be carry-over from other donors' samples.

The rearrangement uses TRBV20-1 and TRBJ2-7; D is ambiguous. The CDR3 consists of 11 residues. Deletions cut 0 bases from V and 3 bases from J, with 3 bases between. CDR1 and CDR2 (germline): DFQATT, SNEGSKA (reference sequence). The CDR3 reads CSAREVYEQYF. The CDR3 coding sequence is TGCAGTGCTAGAGAGGTCTACGAGCAGTACTTC.

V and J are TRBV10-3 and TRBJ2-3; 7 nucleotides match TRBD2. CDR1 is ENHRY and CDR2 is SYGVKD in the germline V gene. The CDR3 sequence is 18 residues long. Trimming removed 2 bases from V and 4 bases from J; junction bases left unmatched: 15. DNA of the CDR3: TGTGCCATCAGTGAGGAGGCTAGCGGAAATTGGAGGGCAGATACGCAGTATTTT. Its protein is CAISEEASGNWRADTQYF.

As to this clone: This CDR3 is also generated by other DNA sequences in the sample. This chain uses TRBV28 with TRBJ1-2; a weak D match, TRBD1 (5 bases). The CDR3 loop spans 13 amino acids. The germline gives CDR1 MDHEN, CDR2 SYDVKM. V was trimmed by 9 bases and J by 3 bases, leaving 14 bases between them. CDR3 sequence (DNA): TGTGCCAGTAGCCCTAGGGGAGACTATGGCTACACCTTC. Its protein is CASSPRGDYGYTF.

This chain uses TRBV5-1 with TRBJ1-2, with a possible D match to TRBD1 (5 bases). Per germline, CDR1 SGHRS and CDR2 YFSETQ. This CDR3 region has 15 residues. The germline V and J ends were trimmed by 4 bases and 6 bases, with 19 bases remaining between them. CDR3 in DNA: TGCGCCAGCAGCGACCCCCACCGGGGCATCGATGGCTACACCTTC. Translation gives CASSDPHRGIDGYTF.

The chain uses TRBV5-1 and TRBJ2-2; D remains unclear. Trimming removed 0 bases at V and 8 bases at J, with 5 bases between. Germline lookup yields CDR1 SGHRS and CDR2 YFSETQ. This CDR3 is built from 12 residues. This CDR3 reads CASSLVMGELFF. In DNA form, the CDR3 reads TGCGCCAGCAGCTTGGTTATGGGGGAGCTGTTTTTT.

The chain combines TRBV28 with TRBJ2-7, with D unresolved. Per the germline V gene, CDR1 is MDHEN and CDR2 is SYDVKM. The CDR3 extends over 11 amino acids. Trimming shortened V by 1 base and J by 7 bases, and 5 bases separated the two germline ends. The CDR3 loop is CASSLLTEQYF. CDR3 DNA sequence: TGTGCCAGCAGTTTATTGACAGAGCAGTACTTC.

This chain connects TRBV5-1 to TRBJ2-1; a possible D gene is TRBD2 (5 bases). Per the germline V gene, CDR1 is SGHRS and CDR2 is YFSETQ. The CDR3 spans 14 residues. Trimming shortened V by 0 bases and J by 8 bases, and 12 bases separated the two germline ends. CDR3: CASSLGSLSDEQFF. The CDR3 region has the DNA TGCGCCAGCAGCTTGGGATCCCTTAGCGATGAGCAGTTCTTC.

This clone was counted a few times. CDR3 amino acids: CSVEGGINQPQHF. The CDR3 DNA sequence: TGCAGCGTTGAGGGAGGGATAAATCAGCCCCAGCATTTT. This chain connects TRBV29-1 to TRBJ1-5, with D unclear. Trimming pared 3 bases from V and 4 bases from J, leaving 10 bases between. The CDR3 consists of 13 residues. Germline V lookup: CDR1 SQVTM, CDR2 ANQGSEA.

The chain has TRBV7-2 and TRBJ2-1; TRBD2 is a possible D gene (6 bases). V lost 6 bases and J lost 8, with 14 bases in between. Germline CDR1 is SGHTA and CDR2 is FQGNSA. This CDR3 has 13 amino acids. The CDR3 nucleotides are TGTGCCAGCAGTTTTAGACTAGACCATGAGCAGTTCTTC. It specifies CASSFRLDHEQFF.

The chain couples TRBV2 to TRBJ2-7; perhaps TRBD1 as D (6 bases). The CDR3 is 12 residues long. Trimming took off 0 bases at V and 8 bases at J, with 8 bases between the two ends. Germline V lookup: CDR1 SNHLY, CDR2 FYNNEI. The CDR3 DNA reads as TGTGCCAGCAGTGAAGCGGGACAACAGCAGTACTTC. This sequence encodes CASSEAGQQQYF. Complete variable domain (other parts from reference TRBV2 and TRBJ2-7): EPEVTQTPSHQVTQMGQEVILRCVPISNHLYFYWYRQILGQKVEFLVSFYNNEISEKSEIFDDQFSVERPDGSNFTLKIRSTKLEDSAMYFCASSEAGQQQYFGPGTRLTVT.

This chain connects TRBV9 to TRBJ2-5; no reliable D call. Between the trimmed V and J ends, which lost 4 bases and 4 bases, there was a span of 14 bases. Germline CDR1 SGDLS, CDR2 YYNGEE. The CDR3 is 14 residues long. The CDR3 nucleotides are TGTGCCAGCAGCCAAAGGTCGGCGGCAGAGACCCAGTACTTC. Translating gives CASSQRSAAETQYF.

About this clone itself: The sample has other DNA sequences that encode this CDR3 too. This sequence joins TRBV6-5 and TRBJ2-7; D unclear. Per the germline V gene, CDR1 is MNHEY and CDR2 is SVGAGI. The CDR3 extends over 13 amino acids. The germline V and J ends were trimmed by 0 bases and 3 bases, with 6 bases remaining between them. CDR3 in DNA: TGTGCCAGCAGTTACTCGGGGTACTACGAGCAGTACTTC. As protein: CASSYSGYYEQYF.

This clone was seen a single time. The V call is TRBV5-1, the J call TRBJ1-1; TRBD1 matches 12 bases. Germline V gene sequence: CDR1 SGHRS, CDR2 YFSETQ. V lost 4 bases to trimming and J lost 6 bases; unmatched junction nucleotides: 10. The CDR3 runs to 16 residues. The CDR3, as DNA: TGCGCCAGCAGCCTCACGGGGACAGGGGGCTTCGCTGAAGCTTTCTTT. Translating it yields CASSLTGTGGFAEAFF.

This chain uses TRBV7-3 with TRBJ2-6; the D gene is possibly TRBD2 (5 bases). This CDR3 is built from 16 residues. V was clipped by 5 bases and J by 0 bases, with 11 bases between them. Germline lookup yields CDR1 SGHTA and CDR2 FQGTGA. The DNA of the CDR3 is TGTGCCAGCAGCGTACGGACTGTCTCTGGGGCCAACGTCCTGACTTTC. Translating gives CASSVRTVSGANVLTF.

For the CDR3, the DNA is TGCGCCAGCAGCCCAATAGGGCAGGGGAGTGAGACCCAGTACTTC. Protein product: CASSPIGQGSETQYF. This sequence joins TRBV5-1 and TRBJ2-5, with D tentatively TRBD1 (6 bases). Trimming took off 4 bases at V and 5 bases at J, with 18 bases between the two ends. This CDR3 has 15 amino acids. CDR1 is SGHRS, CDR2 YFSETQ, per germline.

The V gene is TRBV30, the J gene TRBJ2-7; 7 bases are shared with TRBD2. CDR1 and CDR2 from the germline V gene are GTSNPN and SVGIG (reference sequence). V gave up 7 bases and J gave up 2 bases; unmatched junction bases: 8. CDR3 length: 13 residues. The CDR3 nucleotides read TGTGCCTTAGGACTGGGGACTACCTACGAGCAGTACTTC. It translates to CALGLGTTYEQYF. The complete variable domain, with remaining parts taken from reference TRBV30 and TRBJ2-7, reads SQTIHQWPATLVQPVGSPLSLECTVEGTSNPNLYWYRQAAGRGLQLLFYSVGIGQISSEVPQNLSASRPQDRQFILSSKKLLLSDSGFYLCALGLGTTYEQYFGPGTRLTVT.

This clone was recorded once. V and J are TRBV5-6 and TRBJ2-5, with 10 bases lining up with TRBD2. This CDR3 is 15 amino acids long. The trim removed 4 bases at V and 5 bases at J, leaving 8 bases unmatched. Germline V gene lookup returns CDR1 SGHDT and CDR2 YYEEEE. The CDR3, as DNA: TGTGCCAGCAGCCACTTAGCGGGAGGAGATGAGACCCAGTACTTC. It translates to CASSHLAGGDETQYF.

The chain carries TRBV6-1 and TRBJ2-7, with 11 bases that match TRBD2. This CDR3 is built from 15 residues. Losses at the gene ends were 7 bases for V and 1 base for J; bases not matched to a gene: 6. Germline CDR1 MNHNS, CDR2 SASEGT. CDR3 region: CASNGGTSGSYEQYF. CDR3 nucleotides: TGTGCCAGCAACGGCGGGACTAGCGGATCCTACGAGCAGTACTTC.